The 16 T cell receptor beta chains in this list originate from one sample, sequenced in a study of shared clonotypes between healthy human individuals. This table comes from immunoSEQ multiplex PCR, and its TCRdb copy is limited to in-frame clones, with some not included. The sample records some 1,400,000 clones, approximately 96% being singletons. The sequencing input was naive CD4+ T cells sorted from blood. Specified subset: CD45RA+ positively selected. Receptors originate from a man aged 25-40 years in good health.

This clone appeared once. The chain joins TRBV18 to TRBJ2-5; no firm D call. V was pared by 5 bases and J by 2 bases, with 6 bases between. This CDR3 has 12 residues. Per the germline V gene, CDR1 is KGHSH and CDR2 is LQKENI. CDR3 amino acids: CASSFQQETQYF. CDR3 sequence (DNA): TGTGCCAGCTCATTTCAACAAGAGACCCAGTACTTC.

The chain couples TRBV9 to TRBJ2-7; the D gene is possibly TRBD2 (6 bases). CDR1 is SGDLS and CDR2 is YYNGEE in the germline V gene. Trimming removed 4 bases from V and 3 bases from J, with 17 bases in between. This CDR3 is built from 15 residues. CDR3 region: CASSPGRRELYEQYF. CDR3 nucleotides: TGTGCCAGCAGCCCCGGGAGACGCGAACTCTACGAGCAGTACTTC. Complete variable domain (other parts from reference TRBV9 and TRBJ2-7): DSGVTQTPKHLITATGQRVTLRCSPRSGDLSVYWYQQSLDQGLQFLIQYYNGEERAKGNILERFSAQQFPDLHSELNLSSLELGDSALYFCASSPGRRELYEQYFGPGTRLTVT.

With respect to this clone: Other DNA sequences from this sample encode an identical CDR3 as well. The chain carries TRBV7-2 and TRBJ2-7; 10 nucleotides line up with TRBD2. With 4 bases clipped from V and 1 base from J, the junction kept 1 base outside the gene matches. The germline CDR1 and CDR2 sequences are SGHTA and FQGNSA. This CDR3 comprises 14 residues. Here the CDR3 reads CASSSSGSSYEQYF. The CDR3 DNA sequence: TGTGCCAGCAGCTCTAGCGGGAGTTCCTACGAGCAGTACTTC.

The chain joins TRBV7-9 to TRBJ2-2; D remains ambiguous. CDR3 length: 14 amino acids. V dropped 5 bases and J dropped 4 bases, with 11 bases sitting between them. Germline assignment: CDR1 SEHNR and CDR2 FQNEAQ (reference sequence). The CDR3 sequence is CASSTTWGTGELFF. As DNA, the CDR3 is TGTGCCAGCAGCACTACCTGGGGCACCGGGGAGCTGTTTTTT.

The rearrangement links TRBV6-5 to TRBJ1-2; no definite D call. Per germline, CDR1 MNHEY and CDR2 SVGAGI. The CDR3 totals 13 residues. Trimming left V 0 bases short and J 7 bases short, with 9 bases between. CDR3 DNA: TGTGCCAGCAGTTACTCCAGGCCCTCTGGCTACACCTTC. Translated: CASSYSRPSGYTF.

The CDR3 region is CASSSQGLREQYF. The CDR3 DNA follows: TGTGCCAGCAGTTCGCAGGGATTGCGCGAGCAGTACTTC. The chain has TRBV28 and TRBJ2-7, with D possibly matching TRBD1 (5 bases). Germline CDR1 reads MDHEN; CDR2 reads SYDVKM. Trimming took 4 bases from V and 6 from J, leaving 13 bases between them. The CDR3 has 13 residues. The complete variable domain, with remaining parts taken from reference TRBV28 and TRBJ2-7, reads DVKVTQSSRYLVKRTGEKVFLECVQDMDHENMFWYRQDPGLGLRLIYFSYDVKMKEKGDIPEGYSVSREKKERFSLILESASTNQTSMYLCASSSQGLREQYFGPGTRLTVT.

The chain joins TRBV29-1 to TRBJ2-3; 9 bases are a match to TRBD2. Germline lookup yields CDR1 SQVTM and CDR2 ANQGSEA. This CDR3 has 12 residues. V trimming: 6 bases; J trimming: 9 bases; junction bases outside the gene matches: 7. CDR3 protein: CSVSAGGHTQYF. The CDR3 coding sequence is TGCAGCGTATCAGCGGGAGGTCACACGCAGTATTTT.

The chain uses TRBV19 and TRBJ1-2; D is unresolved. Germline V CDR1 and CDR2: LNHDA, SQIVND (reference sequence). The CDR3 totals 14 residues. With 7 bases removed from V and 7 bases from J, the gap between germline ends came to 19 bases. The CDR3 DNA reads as TGTGCCAGTAAAGACGGGCAATTCCCTTTTGGCTACACCTTC. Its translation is CASKDGQFPFGYTF. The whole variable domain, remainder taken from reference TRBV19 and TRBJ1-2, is DGGITQSPKYLFRKEGQNVTLSCEQNLNHDAMYWYRQDPGQGLRLIYYSQIVNDFQKGDIAEGYSVSREKKESFPLTVTSAQKNPTAFYLCASKDGQFPFGYTFGSGTRLTVV.

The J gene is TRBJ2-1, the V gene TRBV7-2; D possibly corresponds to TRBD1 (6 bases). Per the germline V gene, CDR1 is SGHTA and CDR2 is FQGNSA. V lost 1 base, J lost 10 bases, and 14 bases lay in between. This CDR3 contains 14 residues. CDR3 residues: CASSLDRAGSEQFF. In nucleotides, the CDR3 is TGTGCCAGCAGCTTAGACAGGGCCGGTTCGGAGCAGTTCTTC.

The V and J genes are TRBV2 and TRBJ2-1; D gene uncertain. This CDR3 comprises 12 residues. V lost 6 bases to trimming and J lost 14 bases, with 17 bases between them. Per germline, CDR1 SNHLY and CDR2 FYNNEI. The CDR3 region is CASRGSVIYEFF. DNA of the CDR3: TGTGCCAGCAGAGGGTCCGTCATTTATGAGTTCTTC. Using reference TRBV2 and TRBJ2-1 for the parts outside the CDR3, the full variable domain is EPEVTQTPSHQVTQMGQEVILRCVPISNHLYFYWYRQILGQKVEFLVSFYNNEISEKSEIFDDQFSVERPDGSNFTLKIRSTKLEDSAMYFCASRGSVIYEFFGPGTRLTVL.

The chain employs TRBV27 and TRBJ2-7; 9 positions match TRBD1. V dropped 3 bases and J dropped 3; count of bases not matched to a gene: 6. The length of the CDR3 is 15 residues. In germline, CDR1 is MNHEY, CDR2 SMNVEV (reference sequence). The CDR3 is CASSLTGTGLYEQYF. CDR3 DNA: TGTGCCAGCAGTTTGACCGGGACAGGGCTCTACGAGCAGTACTTC.

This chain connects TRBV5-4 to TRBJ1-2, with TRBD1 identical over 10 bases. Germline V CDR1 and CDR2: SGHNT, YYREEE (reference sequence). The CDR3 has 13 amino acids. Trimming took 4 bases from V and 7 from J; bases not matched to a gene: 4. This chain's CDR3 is CASSRQGAGGYTF. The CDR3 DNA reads TGTGCCAGCAGCCGACAGGGGGCCGGTGGCTACACCTTC.

The CDR3: CASMLWKTNTGELFF. CDR3 nucleotide sequence: TGTGCCAGCATGTTGTGGAAGACGAACACCGGGGAGCTGTTTTTT. The V gene is TRBV27, the J gene TRBJ2-2, with no clear D. CDR3 length: 15 amino acids. V was trimmed by 7 bases and J by 0 bases, leaving 12 bases between them. Germline V gene sequence: CDR1 MNHEY, CDR2 SMNVEV (reference sequence).

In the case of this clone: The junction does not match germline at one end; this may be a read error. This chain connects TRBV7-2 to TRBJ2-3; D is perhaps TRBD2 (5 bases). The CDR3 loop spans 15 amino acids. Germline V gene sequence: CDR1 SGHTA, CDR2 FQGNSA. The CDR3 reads CASTLGLAYTDTQYF. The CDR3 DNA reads TGTGCCAGCACCTTAGGGCTAGCCTACACAGATACGCAGTATTTT. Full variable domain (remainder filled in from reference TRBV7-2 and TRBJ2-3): GAGVSQSPSNKVTEKGKDVELRCDPISGHTALYWYRQSLGQGLEFLIYFQGNSAPDKSGLPSDRFSAERTGGSVSTLTIQRTQQEDSAVYLCASTLGLAYTDTQYFGPGTRLTVL.

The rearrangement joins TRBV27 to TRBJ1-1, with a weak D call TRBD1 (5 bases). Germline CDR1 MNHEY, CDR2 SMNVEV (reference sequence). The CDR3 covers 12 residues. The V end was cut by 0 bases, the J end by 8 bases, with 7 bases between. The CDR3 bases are TGTGCCAGCAGTTTATCGGGGGACGAAGCTTTCTTT. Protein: CASSLSGDEAFF.

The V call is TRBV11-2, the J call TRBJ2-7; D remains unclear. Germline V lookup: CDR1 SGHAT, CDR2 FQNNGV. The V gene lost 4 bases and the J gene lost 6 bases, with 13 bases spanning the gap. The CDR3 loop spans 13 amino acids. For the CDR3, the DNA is TGTGCCAGCAGCTCACGACTGAGTTCCGAGCAGTACTTC. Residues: CASSSRLSSEQYF.